This T cell receptor beta chain was recovered during a study of blood T cell repertoires in COVID-19 (dated by TCRdb to the early 2020s). Background for the entire study: Samples covering the acute and convalescent phases of COVID-19 were provided by collaborators in the United States, Italy and Spain. The material from the prospective study consisted of cDNA or gDNA derived from T cells, B-cell-depleted T cells, or PBMCs. Deeply sampled blood TCRbeta repertoires from subjects exposed to, actively infected with, or recovered from COVID-19 were included in the dataset. The repertoires were released in a freely available public database intended as a resource for research on the immune response to SARS-CoV-2. Samples were obtained from the ongoing ImmuneRACE study (first 160 participants) and from about 1,300 subjects provided by 6 global collaborators. The sample metadata nearly always contained a de-identified subject ID, COVID-19 status, age in years and sex. Where HLA class I and class II types were available, the types were taken from metadata supplied by the sample provider, not from assay-based typing. Broad study findings and their caveats: How much clinical and demographic metadata was included differed by source and by participant, and the metadata was provided uncurated.

The CDR3 numbers 15 residues from cysteine through phenylalanine. Here the CDR3 DNA is all that survives: 45 bases in frame from base 1. The germline V gene (reference sequence) specifies SEHNR as CDR1 and FQNEAQ as CDR2. Trimming costs V 1 base and J 2 bases, and their ends lie 8 bases apart. TCRbeta CDR3 regions were amplified from genomic DNA by means of the immunoSEQ Assay, a bias-controlled multiplex PCR. Under the source paper's analysis protocol: The number of nucleated cells in each sample was estimated from the amplification of reference gene primers within the assay. To quantify the absolute abundance of each unique TCRbeta CDR3 rearrangement, sequence reads were collapsed and filtered. Productive Simpson clonality was computed per sample as the square root of Simpson's diversity index over productive rearrangements. TCRdb's version of the immuneACCESS table is confined to in-frame rearrangements and falls short of the full clone set. An unresolved V gene accounts for under half of the shortfall where checked; the remainder is of unknown origin. D and trimming come from the DNA, and the V and J calls and clone size come from that table. Counted in this sample were a few hundred thousand clones; more than 70% of them appeared once. Of the sample, around 1.2% falls within the top ten clones.

Only a few counts were recorded for this clone. No antigen is known for it. No base quality information exists; no much larger clone differs at one position. This CDR3 is also generated by other DNA sequences in the sample. Enrolling through a virtual design, the prospective study's participants ranged in age from roughly 18 to 100 years and lived across more than 20 United States geographic areas. In the prospective study, cohorts were assigned on the basis of participant-reported clinical history obtained from a screening survey and a study questionnaire. ImmuneRACE Cohort 3 recovered participants were defined by two consecutive negative NP/OP PCR tests, healthcare professional clearance, or symptom resolution. Mobile phlebotomists in the prospective study collected whole blood, serum and a nasopharyngeal or oropharyngeal swab from every participant. Additional blood draws and questionnaires over an approximately two-month period could optionally be provided by prospective study participants. Prospective study blood samples were shipped either frozen or at room temperature before DNA extraction.

The receptor comes from a woman younger than 30 who had recovered from COVID-19. Sequencing was done on a sample of PBMCs or T cells enriched from blood (not recorded which). Here the chain combines TRBV7-9 and TRBJ2-2; tentative D gene TRBD1, with 5 bases matching. The DNA reads TGTGCCAGCAGCTTAGGGCAGGGCAACACCGGGGAGCTGTTTTTT. This is translated as CASSLGQGNTGELFF.